This entry is about one TCR beta chain. This sample is drawn from a study of T cells in narcolepsy. Per germline, CDR1 SGHTA and CDR2 FQGNSA. The CDR3 is 13 residues long. Here immunoSEQ multiplex PCR was the method, and the copy in TCRdb shows in-frame clones only, minus some. The top ten clones hold 2.6% of a sample with under 35,000 clones, 80% to 85% of them seen once. The source of this sequence is a human donor with narcolepsy. The source material was CD45RA- memory CD4+ T cells from PBMCs. The chain has TRBV7-2 and TRBJ2-5; no clear D gene. The assigned J gene may be wrong: the sequence end matches TRBJ2-7 better. CDR3 region: CASSLAGFGEQYF. CDR3 DNA: TGTGCCAGCAGCTTAGCTGGTTTCGGCGAGCAGTACTTC.